This entry concerns a single TCR beta chain. Its specificity is not known. Measured with immunoSEQ multiplex PCR; TCRdb has only the in-frame clones, and not every one. The sample lists roughly 120,000 clones; roughly 90% were seen once. The data derive from a study of T cell responses to AZD1222 COVID-19 vaccine. Points from the study as a whole: No repertoire was sampled before or during the peak T cell response, only after it. White British ancestry dominated among donors, who included more females, and clonal diversity was possibly underestimated.

Trimming shortened V by 0 bases and J by 5 bases, and 22 bases separated the two germline ends. Germline V gene data show CDR1 as SEHNR and CDR2 as FQNEAQ (reference sequence). The CDR3 runs to 18 residues. This receptor was obtained from an adult in good health. The chain recombines TRBV7-9 with TRBJ1-2; D possibly corresponds to TRBD1 (6 bases). The material was peripheral blood, obtained on day 0 of AZD1222 vaccination. The CDR3: CASSLAPLGQGRSYGYTF. The CDR3 region has the DNA TGTGCCAGCAGCTTAGCGCCTCTTGGGCAGGGGAGGAGTTATGGCTACACCTTC.